Below, 26 T cell receptor beta chains from the same sample are listed, as sequenced in a study of blood T cell repertoires in COVID-19. This table comes from immunoSEQ multiplex PCR, and its TCRdb copy is limited to in-frame clones, with some not included. The data contain fewer than 350,000 clones, 90% of them singletons. The sample taken for sequencing was peripheral blood. All receptors come from a woman in her 30s with COVID-19, enrolled during active disease.

The chain employs TRBV30 and TRBJ1-5, with TRBD1 as a possible D gene (5 bases). The CDR3 runs 14 residues. V was trimmed by 4 bases and J by 1 base, leaving 11 bases between them. The germline CDR1 and CDR2 sequences are GTSNPN and SVGIG (reference sequence). DNA of the CDR3: TGTGCCTGGAAATCGGGGGGAAGCAATCAGCCCCAGCATTTT. Encoded protein: CAWKSGGSNQPQHF.

This rearrangement joins TRBV19 to TRBJ2-1; no clear D gene. Trimming cost V 5 bases and J 4 bases, with 9 bases left between them. CDR3 length: 13 residues. Germline-derived CDR1 and CDR2 are LNHDA and SQIVND (reference sequence). This CDR3 reads CASSVDSYNEQFF. DNA for the CDR3: TGTGCCAGTAGTGTTGACTCGTACAATGAGCAGTTCTTC.

A note on this clone: This CDR3 is also generated by other DNA sequences in the sample. The CDR3 sequence is CASSLGQFYEQYF. The CDR3 DNA reads TGTGCCAGCAGCCTGGGACAGTTCTACGAGCAGTACTTC. The J gene is TRBJ2-7, the V gene TRBV5-6, with TRBD1 matching 7 bases. CDR1 and CDR2 from the germline V gene are SGHDT and YYEEEE. The CDR3 totals 13 residues. With 4 bases clipped from V and 3 bases from J, the junction kept 4 bases outside the gene matches.

V gene TRBV18 combines with J gene TRBJ2-3; the D gene is possibly TRBD1 (5 bases). The V gene's germline CDR1 is KGHSH and CDR2 LQKENI. The germline V and J ends were trimmed by 1 base and 1 base, with 15 bases remaining between them. This CDR3 is 17 amino acids long. CDR3 region: CASSPLPMGPRTDTQYF. CDR3 nucleotides: TGTGCCAGCTCACCACTCCCGATGGGGCCCCGCACAGATACGCAGTATTTT. The full variable domain, rest sourced from reference TRBV18 and TRBJ2-3, is NAGVMQNPRHLVRRRGQEARLRCSPMKGHSHVYWYRQLPEEGLKFMVYLQKENIIDESGMPKERFSAEFPKEGPSILRIQQVVRGDSAAYFCASSPLPMGPRTDTQYFGPGTRLTVL.

In regard to this clone: This CDR3 is also generated by other DNA sequences in the sample. This chain links TRBV28 with TRBJ1-5; D is undetermined. V was trimmed by 3 bases and J by 1 base, leaving 7 bases between them. Germline V gene sequence: CDR1 MDHEN, CDR2 SYDVKM. The CDR3 runs to 14 residues. CDR3 sequence: CASSFPGSNQPQHF. In DNA form, the CDR3 reads TGTGCCAGCAGTTTTCCGGGGAGCAATCAGCCCCAGCATTTT.

This clone was seen only a few times. The rearrangement joins TRBV4-2 to TRBJ1-5, with 9 bases that match TRBD1. V shed 1 base, J shed 8 bases, and the junction held 15 bases outside the gene matches. Germline CDR1 reads LGHNA; CDR2 reads YNFKEQ. The CDR3 loop spans 18 amino acids. CDR3 nucleotide sequence: TGTGCCAGCAGCCAAGGGACAGGGGTACTTTCAACGGGGGAGCCCCAGCATTTT. Its protein product is CASSQGTGVLSTGEPQHF.

The rearrangement links TRBV28 to TRBJ1-3; maybe TRBD1 (6 bases). CDR1 and CDR2 from the germline V gene are MDHEN and SYDVKM. This CDR3 has 16 residues. V lost 2 bases, J lost 0 bases, and 11 bases lay in between. Written as DNA, the CDR3 is TGTGCCAGCAGTTTAGCGGGGGCTTCCTCTGGAAACACCATATATTTT. As protein: CASSLAGASSGNTIYF.

The chain carries TRBV28 and TRBJ2-2; D is possibly TRBD2 (7 bases). The CDR3 totals 15 residues. Looked up from germline, CDR1 is MDHEN and CDR2 is SYDVKM. The V end lost 6 bases, the J end lost 6 bases, and 17 bases lay between the germline ends. In DNA form, the CDR3 reads TGTGCCAGCAGCCCCCCACACGGGGGGCCCGGGGAGCTGTTTTTT. It encodes CASSPPHGGPGELFF.

The chain carries TRBV13 and TRBJ2-7; no clear D. V shed 5 bases and J shed 0 bases, with 2 bases lying between them. This CDR3 spans 11 amino acids. Germline V lookup: CDR1 PRHDT, CDR2 FYEKMQ (reference sequence). This CDR3 reads CASSRSYEQYF. The CDR3 nucleotides read TGTGCCAGCAGCCGCTCCTACGAGCAGTACTTC.

In this sample, this clone turned up once. The gene calls are TRBV6-5 and TRBJ2-1, with D unclear. CDR1 is MNHEY, CDR2 SVGAGI, per germline. The CDR3 spans 15 residues. V lost 6 bases and J lost 0, with 12 bases in between. CDR3 coding DNA: TGTGCCAGCAGCCAACATACTACCTCCTACAATGAGCAGTTCTTC. Translating gives CASSQHTTSYNEQFF.

The chain combines TRBV30 with TRBJ1-2; D ambiguous. V was shortened by 0 bases and J by 8 bases, with 10 bases between the two germline ends. The V gene's germline CDR1 is GTSNPN and CDR2 SVGIG (reference sequence). The CDR3 sequence is 12 residues long. The CDR3 coding sequence is TGTGCCTGGAGTGTAGGAGGGTGGGGCTACACCTTC. Protein: CAWSVGGWGYTF.

This chain joins TRBV7-9 and TRBJ2-3; TRBD2 matches 7 bases. This CDR3 has 18 amino acids. Germline CDR1 is SEHNR and CDR2 is FQNEAQ (reference sequence). The V segment lost 6 bases and the J segment 0 bases; nucleotides outside the gene matches: 15. The CDR3 region has the DNA TGTGCCAGCAGTTCAACCCACGGGGGGACCAGTAGCACAGATACGCAGTATTTT. This translates into CASSSTHGGTSSTDTQYF.

This sequence joins TRBV4-1 and TRBJ2-7; 11 nucleotides match TRBD2. Germline CDR1 reads MGHRA; CDR2 reads YSYEKL. The CDR3 sequence is 20 residues long. J lost 5 bases, V lost 0 bases, and 18 bases had no gene match. The CDR3 DNA sequence: TGCGCCAGCAGCCAAGATTGGGCACGATCCCTTAGCGGGAGGGCGGACGAGCAGTACTTC. It codes for CASSQDWARSLSGRADEQYF.

The J gene is TRBJ2-7, the V gene TRBV6-1, with 7 bases aligning to TRBD2. The CDR3 runs to 14 residues. V lost 3 bases and J lost 3; bases outside the gene matches: 5. CDR1 MNHNS and CDR2 SASEGT come from the germline V gene. CDR3 region: CASSDLAANYEQYF. The CDR3 bases are TGTGCCAGCAGTGACCTAGCGGCGAACTACGAGCAGTACTTC.

The chain has TRBV5-8 and TRBJ1-4, with 7 nucleotides matching TRBD1. This CDR3 has 15 residues. Germline CDR1 reads SGHTS; CDR2 reads YDEGEE. Germline trimming cut 3 bases from V and 5 bases from J; bases unmatched to any gene: 7. CDR3 sequence (DNA): TGTGCCAGCAGCTCATATGACAGGGCAAATGAAAAACTGTTTTTT. Translation gives CASSSYDRANEKLFF.

This clone was observed once. The J gene is TRBJ2-4, the V gene TRBV14; 9 nucleotides match TRBD1. The CDR3 spans 14 residues. V trimming: 1 base; J trimming: 5 bases; junction bases outside the gene matches: 0. The germline V gene has CDR1 SGHDN and CDR2 FVKESK. In DNA form, the CDR3 reads TGTGCCAGCAGCCAAGGGACAGGGGAAAACATTCAGTACTTC. It is translated as CASSQGTGENIQYF. Full variable domain (rest looked up from reference TRBV14 and TRBJ2-4): EAGVTQFPSHSVIEKGQTVTLRCDPISGHDNLYWYRRVMGKEIKFLLHFVKESKQDESGMPNNRFLAERTGGTYSTLKVQPAELEDSGVYFCASSQGTGENIQYFGAGTRLSVL.

The V and J genes are TRBV5-6 and TRBJ2-7, with D maybe TRBD1 (5 bases). Germline lookup yields CDR1 SGHDT and CDR2 YYEEEE. V was cut by 1 base and J by 2 bases, with 13 bases left in between. The CDR3 spans 15 residues. CDR3 DNA: TGTGCCAGCAGCTTGAAAGGTCAGGGCACCTACGAGCAGTACTTC. This encodes CASSLKGQGTYEQYF.

The chain couples TRBV2 to TRBJ1-2; 10 nucleotides line up with TRBD1. The CDR3 spans 14 residues. Germline lookup yields CDR1 SNHLY and CDR2 FYNNEI. V shed 6 bases and J 8 bases; nucleotides not matched to a gene: 9. The CDR3 coding sequence is TGTGCCAGCAGCGGGGACAGGGGAATGGGAGGCTACACCTTC. Protein: CASSGDRGMGGYTF.

This chain connects TRBV3-1 (or the pseudogene TRBV3-2) to TRBJ1-6; D remains unclear. Trimming took off 0 bases at V and 14 bases at J, with 11 bases between the two ends. The CDR3 spans 13 residues. Per germline, CDR1 LGHDT and CDR2 YNNKEL (reference sequence). The CDR3 coding sequence is TGTGCCAGCAGCCAAGACGGAGCTTCGGCCCTCCACTTT. Protein: CASSQDGASALHF.

V and J are TRBV7-2 and TRBJ1-3, with unresolved D. Per the germline V gene, CDR1 is SGHTA and CDR2 is FQGNSA. Trimming cost V 4 bases and J 0 bases, with 10 bases left between them. The CDR3 is 15 residues long. The CDR3 is CASSSDIASGNTIYF. The CDR3 DNA follows: TGTGCCAGCAGCTCCGACATCGCCTCTGGAAACACCATATATTTT.

This clone has a single count. This chain links TRBV7-2 with TRBJ2-3; 10 bases match TRBD2. Germline trimming cut 5 bases from V and 5 bases from J; bases unmatched to any gene: 7. The CDR3 totals 15 residues. CDR1 and CDR2 (germline): SGHTA, FQGNSA. For the CDR3, the DNA is TGTGCCAGCAGCAGCGGGAGACTAGCGGGAGATACGCAGTATTTT. It specifies CASSSGRLAGDTQYF.

The CDR3 region has the DNA TGTGCCAGCAGCCGGTCCGGGGTCGGGATCTACGAGCAGTACTTC. It translates to CASSRSGVGIYEQYF. The chain carries TRBV7-2 and TRBJ2-7; the D gene is possibly TRBD2 (5 bases). The V gene's germline CDR1 is SGHTA and CDR2 FQGNSA. V lost 5 bases to trimming and J lost 3 bases, with 17 bases between them. The CDR3 loop spans 15 amino acids.

The chain uses TRBV5-1 and TRBJ1-6, with D perhaps TRBD1 (6 bases). There are 13 residues in the CDR3. Germline assignment: CDR1 SGHRS and CDR2 YFSETQ. Trimming shortened V by 2 bases and J by 10 bases, and 10 bases separated the two germline ends. CDR3 DNA: TGCGCCAGCAGCTTATGGGGGGGCTCACCCCTCCACTTT. It yields the protein CASSLWGGSPLHF.

The chain carries TRBV7-2 and TRBJ2-3, with D tentatively TRBD2 (5 bases). Germline V CDR1 and CDR2: SGHTA, FQGNSA. V lost 5 bases and J 2 bases, leaving 14 bases between the germline ends. This CDR3 has 15 amino acids. The CDR3 DNA reads TGTGCCAGCAGCCAGAGGGTCCAACACACAGATACGCAGTATTTT. Translation gives CASSQRVQHTDTQYF.

This chain joins TRBV18 and TRBJ1-1, with 11 nucleotides matching TRBD1. Germline V gives CDR1 KGHSH, CDR2 LQKENI. V shed 4 bases, J shed 1 base, and the junction held 5 bases outside the gene matches. The CDR3 sequence is 16 residues long. The CDR3 sequence: CASSQDRGPPNTEAFF. The CDR3 DNA is TGTGCCAGCTCACAGGACAGGGGGCCGCCGAACACTGAAGCTTTCTTT.

The chain employs TRBV18 and TRBJ2-5; 9 bases are shared with TRBD1. The CDR3 runs 13 residues. V dropped 2 bases and J dropped 10; count of bases not matched to a gene: 5. Germline CDR1 reads KGHSH; CDR2 reads LQKENI. The CDR3 coding sequence is TGTGCCAGCTCACCATCCCGGGACAGGGACCAGTACTTC. Translation: CASSPSRDRDQYF.